This T cell receptor (beta chain) was sequenced in a study of blood T cell repertoires in COVID-19. At the level of the study: The samples span acute and convalescent COVID-19 from the United States, Italy and Spain. Nucleic acid was either cDNA or gDNA, and it came from T cells, B-cell-depleted T cells, or PBMCs.

Original analysis: Estimation of nucleated cell counts relied on the amplification of reference gene primers. Assay used: immunoSEQ multiplex PCR; TCRdb lists only in-frame clones, some missing. V and J calls and clone size are those listed in that table; D and trimming were worked out from the DNA. The sample records a few hundred thousand clones, approximately 80% being singletons. The sequenced sample consisted of peripheral blood. The receptor comes from a human donor in a cohort sampled during active COVID-19.

As DNA, the CDR3 is TGTGCCACCAGCAGAGAGCGGACAGGGCTGAACACTGAAGCTTTCTTT. This codes for CATSRERTGLNTEAFF. The chain uses TRBV15 and TRBJ1-1; 8 positions match TRBD1. CDR3 length: 16 amino acids. In germline, CDR1 is LNHNV, CDR2 YYDKDF (reference sequence). V shed 0 bases and J 0 bases; nucleotides not matched to a gene: 3.